This TCR beta chain was observed in a study of PD-L1 blockade in urothelial cancer. The method was immunoSEQ multiplex PCR; TCRdb's version includes in-frame clones alone and lacks a portion of them. The table has under 50,000 clones, 75% to 85% seen once. Trimming took off 4 bases at V and 0 bases at J, with 12 bases between the two ends. CDR1 is KGHSH, CDR2 LQKENI, per germline. There are 16 residues in the CDR3. Sample time point: pretreatment peripheral blood. This sequence was found in a middle-aged man with urothelial cancer. The V gene is TRBV18, the J gene TRBJ2-2; the D gene is possibly TRBD1 (6 bases). Sequenced here: PBMCs, sampled around atezolizumab (anti-PD-L1) treatment. CDR3: CASSQAGVSNTGELFF. The CDR3 region has the DNA TGTGCCAGCTCACAGGCAGGGGTATCGAACACCGGGGAGCTGTTTTTT. The variable domain in full, completed from reference TRBV18 and TRBJ2-2, reads NAGVMQNPRHLVRRRGQEARLRCSPMKGHSHVYWYRQLPEEGLKFMVYLQKENIIDESGMPKERFSAEFPKEGPSILRIQQVVRGDSAAYFCASSQAGVSNTGELFFGEGSRLTVL.